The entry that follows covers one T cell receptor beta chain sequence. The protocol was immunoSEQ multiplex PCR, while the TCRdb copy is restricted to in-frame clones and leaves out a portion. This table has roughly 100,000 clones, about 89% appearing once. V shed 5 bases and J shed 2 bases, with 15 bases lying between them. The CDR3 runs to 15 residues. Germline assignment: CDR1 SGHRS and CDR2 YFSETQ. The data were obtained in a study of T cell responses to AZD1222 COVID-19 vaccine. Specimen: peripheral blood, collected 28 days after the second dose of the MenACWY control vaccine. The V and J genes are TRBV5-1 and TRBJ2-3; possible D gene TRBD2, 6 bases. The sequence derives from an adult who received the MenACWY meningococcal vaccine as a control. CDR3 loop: CASRFPGGVTDTQYF. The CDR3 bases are TGCGCCAGCAGATTCCCCGGGGGAGTCACAGATACGCAGTATTTT.